This T cell receptor (beta chain) is from a study of beta chain features in type 1 diabetes. All of the isolated RNA was reverse transcribed, so expressed TCRB transcripts were sequenced. TCRdb's table, derived via immunoSEQ multiplex PCR, lists solely in-frame clones and lacks some. The repertoire has nearly 350,000 clones, approximately 8.2% of them found once; the top ten carry roughly 0.44%. Only a few counts were recorded for this clone. Antigen: not known. Study findings and constraints: PCR may have favored shorter templates equally in patients and controls. Naive, central memory and Treg TCRB repertoires seemed to resemble each other more closely in patients than they did in healthy donors.

This TCR derives from a woman in her late teens or twenties in good health. Sequenced sample: central memory CD4+ T cells from blood.

In DNA form, the CDR3 reads TGCGCCAGCAGCCAAGATTACGGGAGTTACCAAGAGACCCAGTACTTC. Protein sequence: CASSQDYGSYQETQYF. This chain joins TRBV4-3 and TRBJ2-5; possibly TRBD2 for D (6 bases). CDR1 LGHNA and CDR2 YSLEER come from the germline V gene. V lost 0 bases, J lost 0 bases, and 11 bases lay in between. The CDR3 consists of 16 residues.